This T cell receptor beta chain emerged from a study of blood T cells in healthy people across ages. A sample-barcoded 5' primer and a J-beta primer mix were used in a second PCR of roughly 7 to 12 cycles. TCRdb passed the 5' RACE reads through MiXCR, listing each CDR3 protein once. The table shows about 1 million distinct CDR3 sequences, with roughly 24% occurring only once. V lost 2 bases to trimming and J lost 5 bases, with 18 bases between them. The CDR3 contains 16 residues. The V gene's germline CDR1 is LGHDT and CDR2 YNNKEL (reference sequence). These records were also assigned to another study, of T cells of mothers and their children.

The sample consisted of blood. The rearrangement uses TRBV3-1 and TRBJ1-1, with D perhaps TRBD1 (5 bases). This receptor was obtained from a girl aged 2 to 10 in good health. The CDR3 sequence is CASSQLGEGIWTEAFF. Here the CDR3 DNA reads TGTGCCAGCAGCCAATTGGGGGAGGGAATATGGACTGAAGCTTTCTTT.